This is a list of T cell receptor beta chains from one sample in a study of CD8+CD57+ T cells in acquired aplastic anemia. TCRdb processed the reads anew with MiXCR; each CDR3 protein has one entry. This sample yields 200,000 to 250,000 distinct CDR3 sequences, of which about 60% are seen a single time; 58% belongs to the top ten. Sequenced material: sorted CD4+, CD8+, or CD8+CD57+ T cells (not recorded which) from PBMCs. These TCRs come from a human donor with aplastic anemia. Each CDR3 is given with its conserved first and last residue. A D gene is named only where the DNA matches it firmly. Clone size is shown for a subset of rows, as once, few, many or a class of expanded clone.

. | . | TRBJ1-2 | TRBV7-9 | CASSLGHGSRGYTF | TGTGCCAGCAGCTTAGGCCACGGGTCTCGGGGCTACACCTTC
. | . | TRBJ2-5 | TRBV20-1 | CSVGTQYF | TGCAGTGTAGGGACCCAGTACTTC
. | TRBD1 | TRBJ2-2 | TRBV5-6 | CASSLPGQGVTGELFF | TGTGCCAGCAGTCTCCCGGGACAGGGGGTAACCGGGGAGCTGTTTTTT
. | TRBD2 | TRBJ2-3 | TRBV5-4 | CASSLAVRGGHTSTDTQYF | TGTGCCAGCAGCTTGGCCGTCCGGGGGGGCCATACAAGCACAGATACGCAGTATTTT
. | . | TRBJ1-5 | TRBV2 | CASSEQVANQHQHF | TGTGCCAGCAGTGAACAGGTGGCCAATCAGCACCAGCATTTT
. | . | TRBJ2-7 | TRBV2 | CASSEAGGSSYEQYF | TGTGCCAGCAGTGAAGCGGGTGGTTCCTCCTACGAGCAGTACTTC
many | TRBD1 | TRBJ2-7 | TRBV27 | CASSSPGQGYEQYF | TGTGCCAGCAGTTCCCCCGGACAGGGTTACGAGCAGTACTTC
. | . | TRBJ2-7 | TRBV19 | CASSSDIQEQYF | TGTGCCAGCAGTTCGGACATACAGGAGCAGTACTTC
. | . | TRBJ1-4 | TRBV14 | CASSRSGGATNEKLFF | TGTGCCAGCAGCCGGAGCGGTGGCGCAACTAATGAAAAACTGTTTTTT
few | . | TRBJ2-3 | TRBV6-5 | CASSSTPGMIDTQYF | TGTGCCAGCAGCTCCACGCCTGGGATGATAGATACGCAGTATTTT
. | . | TRBJ2-3 | TRBV7-9 | CASRKVGDRSDTQYF | TGTGCCAGCAGAAAGGTCGGGGATCGGTCAGATACGCAGTATTTT
. | . | TRBJ1-5 | TRBV15 | CATSRDPGQSNQPQHF | TGTGCCACCAGCAGGGATCCGGGGCAGAGCAATCAGCCCCAGCATTTT
many | TRBD2 | TRBJ2-1 | TRBV6-5 | CASSYGRAGSYNEQFF | TGTGCCAGCAGTTACGGGAGGGCAGGCTCCTACAATGAGCAGTTCTTC
. | . | TRBJ1-2 | TRBV29-1 | CSAGGTGSYGYTF | TGCAGCGCCGGAGGGACGGGAAGCTATGGCTACACCTTC
. | . | TRBJ2-5 | TRBV5-5 | CASGLVETQYF | TGTGCCAGCGGATTGGTTGAGACCCAGTACTTC
. | . | TRBJ2-5 | TRBV7-3 | CAGSLGGRALETQHF | TGTGCCGGCAGCTTAGGGGGGCGCGCGTTAGAGACCCAGCACTTC
few | TRBD2 | TRBJ2-7 | TRBV15 | CATSRDGVGLASEQYF | TGTGCCACCAGCAGAGATGGAGTAGGACTAGCCAGCGAGCAGTACTTC
few | . | TRBJ2-7 | TRBV7-2 | CASSLRASWEQYF | TGTGCCAGCAGCTTACGGGCGTCGTGGGAGCAGTACTTC
few | TRBD2 | TRBJ2-7 | TRBV15 | CATSSLGTSGFDEQYF | TGTGCCACCAGCAGCTTGGGGACTAGCGGGTTCGACGAGCAGTACTTC
. | TRBD2 | TRBJ2-3 | TRBV7-9 | CASSFPATTSGGASDTQYF | TGTGCCAGCAGCTTCCCCGCTACTACTAGCGGGGGGGCGTCAGATACGCAGTATTTT
few | . | TRBJ1-2 | TRBV20-1 | CSASKGSDNYGYTF | TGCAGTGCTAGTAAGGGGTCGGATAACTATGGCTACACCTTC
few | . | TRBJ1-5 | TRBV10-3 | CAISEGKRSNQPQHF | TGTGCCATCAGTGAGGGGAAGAGGTCGAATCAGCCCCAGCATTTT
once | . | TRBJ2-7 | TRBV6-1 | CASSDGVYYEQYF | TGTGCCAGCAGTGATGGGGTTTACTACGAGCAGTACTTC
. | . | TRBJ1-6 | TRBV5-6 | CASSLVDSPLHF | TGTGCCAGCAGCTTGGTGGACTCACCCCTCCACTTT
. | . | TRBJ2-7 | TRBV29-1 | CSVGESGEQYF | TGCAGCGTTGGGGAGTCCGGTGAGCAGTACTTC
. | . | TRBJ1-1 | TRBV15 | CATSRDGWAGGTTEALF | .
. | . | TRBJ1-5 | TRBV20-1 | CSAREGSSQPQHF | TGCAGTGCTAGAGAAGGCAGCAGTCAGCCCCAGCATTTT
. | . | TRBJ1-6 | TRBV6-1 | CASGAGGGSPLHF | TGTGCCAGCGGGGCAGGAGGTGGCTCACCCCTCCACTTT
. | . | TRBJ1-4 | TRBV2 | CASSVHVQAANEKLFF | TGTGCCAGCAGCGTCCACGTCCAGGCGGCTAATGAAAAACTGTTTTTT
. | . | TRBJ1-1 | TRBV10-3 | CAISPENTEAFF | TGTGCCATCAGCCCAGAGAACACTGAAGCTTTCTTT
few | TRBD2 | TRBJ2-1 | TRBV6-6 | CASSLLAGVGEQFF | TGTGCCAGCAGCCTACTAGCGGGGGTCGGTGAGCAGTTCTTC
. | TRBD1 | TRBJ1-1 | TRBV10-3 | CAISEQGHGNTEAFF | TGTGCCATCAGTGAACAGGGGCACGGGAACACTGAAGCTTTCTTT